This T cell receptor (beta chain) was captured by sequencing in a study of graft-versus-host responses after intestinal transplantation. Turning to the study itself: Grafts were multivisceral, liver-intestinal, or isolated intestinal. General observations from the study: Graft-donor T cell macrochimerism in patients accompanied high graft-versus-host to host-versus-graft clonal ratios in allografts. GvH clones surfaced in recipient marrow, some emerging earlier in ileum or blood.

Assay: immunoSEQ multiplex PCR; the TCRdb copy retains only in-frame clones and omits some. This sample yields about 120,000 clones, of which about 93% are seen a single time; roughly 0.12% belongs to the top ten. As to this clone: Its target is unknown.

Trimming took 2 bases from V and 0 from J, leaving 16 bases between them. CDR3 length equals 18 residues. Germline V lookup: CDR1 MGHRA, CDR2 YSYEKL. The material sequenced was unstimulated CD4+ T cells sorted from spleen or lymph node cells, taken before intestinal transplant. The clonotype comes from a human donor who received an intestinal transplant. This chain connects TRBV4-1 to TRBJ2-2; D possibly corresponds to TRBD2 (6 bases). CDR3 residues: CASSQNPVGGTNTGELFF. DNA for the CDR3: TGCGCCAGCAGCCAAAATCCCGTGGGGGGTACGAACACCGGGGAGCTGTTTTTT.